Presented here are 16 T cell receptor beta chains from one specimen sequenced in a study of T cell responses to AZD1222 COVID-19 vaccine (dated by TCRdb to the early 2020s). Library prep was done by the immunoSEQ multiplex PCR assay. The table was pulled from immuneACCESS by TCRdb, which kept in-frame rearrangements only. Such tables lose some clones; where checked, under half of the loss comes from unresolved V genes, and the rest has no known cause. In this sample the table shows around 180,000 clones, over 75% of which occur a single time. The ten top clones hold approximately 2.9% of the sample. The time point label for this specimen denotes: baseline before first vaccination. This specimen was peripheral blood, taken on day 0 of AZD1222 vaccination. These receptors were collected from an adult in good health.

The CDR3: CASSVEGSGNTIYF. In DNA form, the CDR3 reads TGTGCCAGCAGTGTAGAGGGCTCTGGAAACACCATATATTTT. J is TRBJ1-3 and V is TRBV2; D is undetermined. The V end lost 4 bases, the J end lost 0 bases, and 7 bases lay between the germline ends. Germline assignment: CDR1 SNHLY and CDR2 FYNNEI. The CDR3 runs 14 residues.

The gene calls are TRBV27 and TRBJ1-1, with D maybe TRBD1 (6 bases). The V and J ends lost 1 base and 0 bases respectively, with 21 bases between them. The CDR3 covers 19 residues. Germline V CDR1 and CDR2: MNHEY, SMNVEV (reference sequence). CDR3 amino acids: CASSLYYLGGRDMNTEAFF. CDR3 in DNA: TGTGCCAGCAGTTTATATTATTTGGGAGGGCGGGACATGAACACTGAAGCTTTCTTT.

This chain connects TRBV5-6 to TRBJ2-7, with a possible D match to TRBD2 (6 bases). CDR3 length: 13 residues. Looked up from germline, CDR1 is SGHDT and CDR2 is YYEEEE. With 4 bases removed from V and 2 bases from J, the gap between germline ends came to 10 bases. CDR3 nucleotide sequence: TGTGCCAGCAGCCGGGGGTCCCCCTACGAGCAGTACTTC. Its translation is CASSRGSPYEQYF.

V gene TRBV3-1 (or the pseudogene TRBV3-2) combines with J gene TRBJ2-2; no reliable D call. V lost 6 bases and J 3 bases, leaving 5 bases between the germline ends. The CDR3 consists of 12 residues. From germline, CDR1 is LGHDT and CDR2 YNNKEL (reference sequence). CDR3: CASSLHTGELFF. CDR3 coding DNA: TGTGCCAGCAGTCTCCACACCGGGGAGCTGTTTTTT.

V and J are TRBV5-1 and TRBJ1-1, with D maybe TRBD1 (6 bases). The CDR3 runs 14 residues. V dropped 4 bases and J dropped 4 bases, with 14 bases sitting between them. From germline, CDR1 is SGHRS and CDR2 YFSETQ. The CDR3 region has the DNA TGCGCCAGCAGCGCCCAAGCAGGGGCCACTGAAGCTTTCTTT. Its protein product is CASSAQAGATEAFF.

This clone was seen only a few times. The chain uses TRBV7-2 and TRBJ2-1, with TRBD1 as a possible D gene (6 bases). Trimming stripped 1 base from V and 11 bases from J, with 15 bases between. CDR3 length: 14 amino acids. The germline CDR1 and CDR2 sequences are SGHTA and FQGNSA. The CDR3 sequence is CASSLGGGVLKQFF. CDR3 in DNA: TGTGCCAGCAGCTTAGGAGGGGGAGTCCTTAAGCAGTTCTTC.

The sample holds one count of this clone. This rearrangement joins TRBV24-1 to TRBJ2-4; D unclear. Germline-derived CDR1 and CDR2 are KGHDR and SFDVKD. V dropped 0 bases and J dropped 7 bases, with 15 bases sitting between them. The CDR3 has 16 amino acids. The CDR3 bases are TGTGCCACCAGTGATTTGATTTCCCCTTCTGGGAACATTCAGTACTTC. It is translated as CATSDLISPSGNIQYF.

This clone came up once. J is TRBJ2-5 and V is TRBV6-2 or TRBV6-3; 9 bases are shared with TRBD2. V was clipped by 2 bases and J by 7 bases; unmatched bases: 11. The CDR3 runs to 16 residues. The germline V gene has CDR1 MNHEY and CDR2 SVGEGT. CDR3 nucleotides: TGTGCCAGCAGTTACGGGGCTAGCGGGGTACAAAGGACCCAGTACTTC. It yields the protein CASSYGASGVQRTQYF.

The rearrangement joins TRBV7-2 to TRBJ2-1, with 12 bases identical to TRBD2. The CDR3 consists of 14 residues. Trimming removed 7 bases from V and 5 bases from J; junction bases left unmatched: 3. Germline loops: CDR1 SGHTA, CDR2 FQGNSA. CDR3 loop: CASTRTSGDNEQFF. CDR3 bases: TGTGCCAGCACCCGGACTAGCGGGGACAATGAGCAGTTCTTC.

The V gene is TRBV4-2, the J gene TRBJ2-1; 10 nucleotides match TRBD2. The CDR3 contains 15 residues. Per the germline V gene, CDR1 is LGHNA and CDR2 is YNFKEQ. V was pared by 4 bases and J by 5 bases, with 5 bases of the junction left unmatched. The CDR3 sequence is CASSLGLADDNEQFF. Written as DNA, the CDR3 is TGTGCCAGCAGCCTCGGACTAGCGGACGACAATGAGCAGTTCTTC.

This clone was found once. V gene TRBV19 combines with J gene TRBJ1-2; D may be TRBD1 (6 bases). Trimming removed 5 bases at V and 1 base at J, with 17 bases between. This CDR3 has 16 amino acids. CDR1 is LNHDA and CDR2 is SQIVND in the germline V gene (reference sequence). CDR3 region: CASSLQRGTLNYGYTF. DNA of the CDR3: TGTGCCAGTAGTCTCCAGAGGGGGACCCTTAACTATGGCTACACCTTC.

J is TRBJ1-5 and V is TRBV12-3 or TRBV12-4, with TRBD1 matching 8 bases. The CDR3 covers 13 residues. V trimming: 4 bases; J trimming: 7 bases; junction bases outside the gene matches: 3. This chain's CDR3 is CASSSGGRQPQHF. The CDR3 DNA reads as TGTGCCAGCAGTTCAGGGGGCCGACAGCCCCAGCATTTT.

The J gene is TRBJ2-5, the V gene TRBV6-2 or TRBV6-3; the match to TRBD1 covers 7 bases. Trimming took 0 bases from V and 7 from J; bases not matched to a gene: 11. This CDR3 comprises 16 residues. Germline assignment: CDR1 MNHEY and CDR2 SVGEGT. The CDR3: CASSYSPDRAERTQYF. In DNA, the CDR3 is TGTGCCAGCAGTTACTCTCCTGACAGGGCCGAGAGGACCCAGTACTTC.

The genes are TRBV6-1 and TRBJ2-7; D is tentatively TRBD1 or TRBD2 (5 bases each). The V end lost 1 base, the J end lost 0 bases, and 16 bases lay between the germline ends. Germline V gene sequence: CDR1 MNHNS, CDR2 SASEGT. CDR3 length: 17 amino acids. The CDR3 spells CASSEVATARGSYEQYF. The DNA of the CDR3 is TGTGCCAGCAGTGAAGTGGCGACGGCGAGGGGCTCCTACGAGCAGTACTTC.

V usage is TRBV19 and J usage is TRBJ2-7, with 8 bases lining up with TRBD2. J lost 6 bases, V lost 3 bases, and 4 bases had no gene match. The CDR3 spans 13 residues. In germline, CDR1 is LNHDA, CDR2 SQIVND (reference sequence). CDR3: CASSMAGGGEQYF. The CDR3 DNA reads as TGTGCCAGTAGTATGGCGGGGGGTGGCGAGCAGTACTTC.

In this sample, this clone turned up once. This chain connects TRBV19 to TRBJ1-2, with D possibly matching TRBD1 (6 bases). Germline CDR1 LNHDA, CDR2 SQIVND (reference sequence). Trimming cost V 4 bases and J 7 bases, with 10 bases left between them. The CDR3 is made up of 12 amino acids. DNA for the CDR3: TGTGCCAGTAGTACCCAAGGGGGTGGCTACACCTTC. Translated: CASSTQGGGYTF. Supplemented by reference TRBV19 and TRBJ1-2, the full variable domain reads DGGITQSPKYLFRKEGQNVTLSCEQNLNHDAMYWYRQDPGQGLRLIYYSQIVNDFQKGDIAEGYSVSREKKESFPLTVTSAQKNPTAFYLCASSTQGGGYTFGSGTRLTVV.